These 13 T cell receptor beta chains were all obtained from the same sample, sequenced in a study of cytomegalovirus exposure and HLA in healthy donors. The PCR had 60 Vbeta and 13 Jbeta primers. The table came from immunoSEQ multiplex PCR; TCRdb's copy has only in-frame clones and leaves some out. The sample consists of about 160,000 clones, roughly 80% of them appearing once. The sample was PBMCs. These receptor sequences come from a woman in her twenties or thirties in good health and CMV-seropositive.

CDR3 in DNA: TGCGCCAGCAGCTTGTCCGGGACACCGAACACCGGGGAGCTGTTTTTT. Residues: CASSLSGTPNTGELFF. J is TRBJ2-2 and V is TRBV5-1, with D perhaps matching TRBD1 (6 bases). In germline, CDR1 is SGHRS, CDR2 YFSETQ. The CDR3 contains 16 residues. V was cut by 1 base and J by 0 bases, with 10 bases left in between. The full variable domain, completed using reference TRBV5-1 and TRBJ2-2, is KAGVTQTPRYLIKTRGQQVTLSCSPISGHRSVSWYQQTPGQGLQFLFEYFSETQRNKGNFPGRFSGRQFSNSRSEMNVSTLELGDSALYLCASSLSGTPNTGELFFGEGSRLTVL.

J is TRBJ1-1 and V is TRBV11-2; D is unclear. This CDR3 region has 13 residues. The V end lost 2 bases, the J end lost 1 base, and 5 bases lay between the germline ends. Germline V gene lookup returns CDR1 SGHAT and CDR2 FQNNGV. In DNA form, the CDR3 reads TGTGCCAGCAGCTTACTATGGAACACTGAAGCTTTCTTT. It yields the protein CASSLLWNTEAFF.

This chain joins TRBV13 and TRBJ2-1; D might be TRBD1 (6 bases). The CDR3 has 14 amino acids. V was shortened by 10 bases and J by 5 bases, with 18 bases between the two germline ends. CDR1 is PRHDT, CDR2 FYEKMQ, per germline (reference sequence). The CDR3 spells CATPSRDRNNEQFF. Written as DNA, the CDR3 is TGTGCCACCCCTTCTCGTGACAGGAACAATGAGCAGTTCTTC.

The chain couples TRBV29-1 to TRBJ2-7; 10 nucleotides align to TRBD1. The length of the CDR3 is 13 residues. CDR1 and CDR2 from the germline V gene are SQVTM and ANQGSEA. V trimming: 5 bases; J trimming: 7 bases; junction bases outside the gene matches: 8. In DNA form, the CDR3 reads TGCAGCGTTAATCGACAGGGGGCCTGGGAGCAGTACTTC. Encoded protein: CSVNRQGAWEQYF.

This chain links TRBV9 with TRBJ2-1; 8 bases map to TRBD2. Germline CDR1 SGDLS, CDR2 YYNGEE. The CDR3 covers 16 residues. V trimming: 4 bases; J trimming: 5 bases; junction bases outside the gene matches: 11. The CDR3 DNA sequence: TGTGCCAGCAGCACCAACGTGCGGGGGGATAACAATGAGCAGTTCTTC. It yields the protein CASSTNVRGDNNEQFF.

The chain has TRBV7-2 and TRBJ2-3; tentatively, D is TRBD1 (5 bases). CDR3 length equals 17 residues. CDR1 is SGHTA and CDR2 is FQGNSA in the germline V gene. Deletions cut 7 bases from V and 0 bases from J, with 20 bases between. CDR3 protein: CASTKGPTGSSTDTQYF. CDR3 in DNA: TGTGCCAGCACCAAAGGCCCCACAGGCTCCAGCACAGATACGCAGTATTTT. The full variable domain, its missing parts supplied by reference TRBV7-2 and TRBJ2-3, is GAGVSQSPSNKVTEKGKDVELRCDPISGHTALYWYRQSLGQGLEFLIYFQGNSAPDKSGLPSDRFSAERTGGSVSTLTIQRTQQEDSAVYLCASTKGPTGSSTDTQYFGPGTRLTVL.

The chain employs TRBV18 and TRBJ1-2; D may be TRBD1 (5 bases). The V end lost 4 bases, the J end lost 4 bases, and 13 bases lay between the germline ends. CDR3 size: 14 residues. CDR1 and CDR2 (germline): KGHSH, LQKENI. Written as DNA, the CDR3 is TGTGCCAGCTCACTGGGACTTCCGAGCTATGGCTACACCTTC. This gives the protein CASSLGLPSYGYTF.

The rearrangement links TRBV7-9 to TRBJ1-1; 7 positions match TRBD1. Germline V gene sequence: CDR1 SEHNR, CDR2 FQNEAQ (reference sequence). Losses at the gene ends were 5 bases for V and 3 bases for J; bases not matched to a gene: 3. The CDR3 has 13 residues. In DNA form, the CDR3 reads TGTGCCAGCAGCCTCACAGGGGACACTGAAGCTTTCTTT. It encodes CASSLTGDTEAFF.

The chain employs TRBV2 and TRBJ2-3; TRBD2 matches at 13 bases. Trimming cost V 5 bases and J 8 bases; bases outside gene matches: 7. The CDR3 has 15 amino acids. Germline V CDR1 and CDR2: SNHLY, FYNNEI. CDR3 residues: CASSNGLAGVSTQYF. The CDR3 bases are TGTGCCAGCAGTAACGGACTAGCGGGGGTGTCTACGCAGTATTTT.

CDR3: CATAGGIRTDTQYF. The DNA of the CDR3 is TGTGCCACCGCAGGGGGAATACGCACAGATACGCAGTATTTT. The V and J genes are TRBV15 and TRBJ2-3, with TRBD1 identical over 7 bases. The V segment lost 8 bases and the J segment 1 base; nucleotides outside the gene matches: 6. This CDR3 is built from 14 residues. Germline V lookup: CDR1 LNHNV, CDR2 YYDKDF (reference sequence). The complete variable domain, with remaining parts taken from reference TRBV15 and TRBJ2-3, reads DAMVIQNPRYQVTQFGKPVTLSCSQTLNHNVMYWYQQKSSQAPKLLFHYYDKDFNNEADTPDNFQSRRPNTSFCFLDIRSPGLGDTAMYLCATAGGIRTDTQYFGPGTRLTVL.

V is TRBV5-1 and J is TRBJ1-2; 10 nucleotides align to TRBD1. Germline loops: CDR1 SGHRS, CDR2 YFSETQ. The CDR3 contains 13 residues. V shed 3 bases and J 7 bases; nucleotides not matched to a gene: 3. The CDR3 loop is CASSSGQGIGYTF. The CDR3 nucleotides read TGCGCCAGCAGCTCGGGACAGGGGATTGGCTACACCTTC.

The chain has TRBV27 and TRBJ2-7, with 7 nucleotides matching TRBD1. CDR1 and CDR2 from the germline V gene are MNHEY and SMNVEV (reference sequence). The CDR3 is made up of 13 amino acids. Trimming removed 8 bases from V and 3 bases from J; junction bases left unmatched: 7. The chain's CDR3 is CASSGGDNYEQYF. The CDR3 region has the DNA TGTGCCAGCTCAGGGGGAGACAACTACGAGCAGTACTTC.

The V and J genes are TRBV7-8 and TRBJ2-7; D unresolved. Germline V gene sequence: CDR1 SGHVS, CDR2 FQNEAQ. V lost 1 base, J lost 0 bases, and 13 bases lay in between. The CDR3 extends over 16 amino acids. In nucleotides, the CDR3 is TGTGCCAGCAGCTTAGGAGGTGCCACCATCTCCTACGAGCAGTACTTC. Translation gives CASSLGGATISYEQYF. The full variable domain, completed using reference TRBV7-8 and TRBJ2-7, is GAGVSQSPRYKVAKRGQDVALRCDPISGHVSLFWYQQALGQGPEFLTYFQNEAQLDKSGLPSDRFFAERPEGSVSTLKIQRTQQEDSAVYLCASSLGGATISYEQYFGPGTRLTVT.